These 30 T cell receptor beta chains were sequenced from one sample in a study of long-term antiretroviral therapy in people with HIV (dated by TCRdb to 2021 to 2024). The immunoSEQ hsTCRB v3.0 assay was used at survey level resolution to sequence the TRB variable region. In TCRdb, the immuneACCESS table is reduced to in-frame sequences with V and J assigned. These tables do not hold every clone; where another copy was compared, an unresolved V gene accounts for under half, and the others remain unexplained. Present in this sample are 20,000 to 25,000 clones, approximately 83% of which were seen just once. Around 9.5% of the sample is taken by the ten largest. The material sequenced was unsorted PBMCs, taken 1.2 years after starting antiretroviral therapy. These receptors came from a woman in her 40s with HIV.

This clone came up once. The chain couples TRBV14 to TRBJ2-1; D unresolved. V was shortened by 4 bases and J by 2 bases, with 9 bases between the two germline ends. CDR3 length: 14 amino acids. Germline CDR1 reads SGHDN; CDR2 reads FVKESK. The CDR3 DNA reads TGTGCCAGCAGCCCAATATCAACCTACAATGAGCAGTTCTTC. This codes for CASSPISTYNEQFF.

This clone has a single count. The chain joins TRBV7-9 to TRBJ1-1; 7 bases align to TRBD1. CDR1 is SEHNR and CDR2 is FQNEAQ in the germline V gene (reference sequence). The junction had 6 bases not matched to a gene; V was cut back by 2 bases and J by 3 bases. The CDR3 runs 15 residues. The CDR3: CASSLTTGTDTEAFF. CDR3 DNA: TGTGCCAGCAGCTTAACCACCGGGACAGACACTGAAGCTTTCTTT.

The rearrangement links TRBV5-1 to TRBJ2-1, with 8 bases fitting TRBD2. The V segment lost 4 bases and the J segment 13 bases; nucleotides outside the gene matches: 13. Germline CDR1 is SGHRS and CDR2 is YFSETQ. The CDR3 runs to 14 residues. The chain's CDR3 is CASSLVREAGDQFF. The DNA of the CDR3 is TGCGCCAGCAGCCTGGTGCGGGAGGCCGGGGACCAGTTCTTC.

In this sample, this clone turned up a few times. The chain uses TRBV27 and TRBJ1-2; no reliable D call. This CDR3 has 13 residues. Germline CDR1 is MNHEY and CDR2 is SMNVEV (reference sequence). The V gene lost 2 bases and the J gene lost 4 bases, with 8 bases spanning the gap. CDR3 sequence (DNA): TGTGCCAGCAGTTTAAACCCACTCTATGGCTACACCTTC. Protein product: CASSLNPLYGYTF.

V gene TRBV4-1 combines with J gene TRBJ1-2; D possibly corresponds to TRBD1 (6 bases). V shed 0 bases and J shed 4 bases, with 12 bases lying between them. The CDR3 totals 15 residues. CDR1 is MGHRA, CDR2 YSYEKL, per germline. The CDR3 sequence is CASSQDTADSYGYTF. CDR3 DNA sequence: TGCGCCAGCAGCCAAGATACTGCGGACAGCTATGGCTACACCTTC.

This chain joins TRBV5-4 and TRBJ2-5, with D maybe TRBD1 (6 bases). The germline CDR1 and CDR2 sequences are SGHNT and YYREEE (reference sequence). This CDR3 spans 13 amino acids. The germline V and J ends were trimmed by 4 bases and 5 bases, with 12 bases remaining between them. CDR3 residues: CASSRTAAETQYF. As DNA, the CDR3 is TGTGCCAGCAGCAGGACAGCAGCGGAGACCCAGTACTTC.

This clone was counted a single time. The rearrangement joins TRBV12-5 to TRBJ2-5, with unresolved D. Deletions cut 1 base from V and 5 bases from J, with 8 bases between. There are 13 residues in the CDR3. The germline V gene encodes CDR1 LGHNT and CDR2 FRNRAP. In DNA, the CDR3 is TGTGCTAGTGGTTTGGAGTTCGCGGAGACCCAGTACTTC. Translated: CASGLEFAETQYF.

This chain uses TRBV7-8 with TRBJ1-2; D might be TRBD1 (5 bases). Germline values: CDR1 SGHVS, CDR2 FQNEAQ. This CDR3 contains 13 residues. Trimming removed 1 base from V and 7 bases from J, with 10 bases in between. As DNA, the CDR3 is TGTGCCAGCAGCTTAGAAGGGGTGGCTGGCTACACCTTC. It yields the protein CASSLEGVAGYTF.

This clone came up once. The chain uses TRBV7-2 and TRBJ2-5, with 12 bases matching TRBD2. Looked up from germline, CDR1 is SGHTA and CDR2 is FQGNSA. With 8 bases clipped from V and 5 bases from J, the junction kept 12 bases outside the gene matches. The CDR3 spans 16 residues. CDR3 loop: CASDRASGRVGETQYF. CDR3 DNA sequence: TGTGCCAGCGACCGGGCTAGCGGGAGGGTAGGGGAGACCCAGTACTTC.

The chain carries TRBV12-5 and TRBJ2-7, with D possibly TRBD2 on 5 matching bases. The germline V gene has CDR1 LGHNT and CDR2 FRNRAP. V dropped 5 bases and J dropped 7 bases, with 18 bases sitting between them. The CDR3 spans 14 residues. The CDR3 here is CASGHLTEAREQYF. The DNA for the CDR3 is TGTGCTAGTGGTCACTTGACGGAGGCTCGGGAGCAGTACTTC.

This clone came up once. The V gene is TRBV5-1, the J gene TRBJ1-1, with 9 bases aligning to TRBD1. The V segment lost 4 bases and the J segment 0 bases; nucleotides outside the gene matches: 7. The CDR3 is made up of 16 amino acids. CDR1 is SGHRS and CDR2 is YFSETQ in the germline V gene. CDR3 loop: CASSLGQGPMNTEAFF. The DNA of the CDR3 is TGCGCCAGCAGCCTAGGACAGGGGCCGATGAACACTGAAGCTTTCTTT.

This chain connects TRBV11-1 to TRBJ1-1; tentative D call: TRBD1 (5 bases). Trimming cost V 7 bases and J 1 base, with 10 bases left between them. The CDR3 is 13 amino acids. The V gene's germline CDR1 is SGHAT and CDR2 FQDESV (reference sequence). The CDR3 DNA sequence: TGTGCCAGCACCCTGGGGGGGAACACTGAAGCTTTCTTT. Translating it yields CASTLGGNTEAFF.

This clone was seen once. V is TRBV2 and J is TRBJ2-5, with D perhaps matching TRBD1 (6 bases). Trimming took off 6 bases at V and 4 bases at J, with 15 bases between the two ends. This CDR3 has 14 amino acids. Germline V gives CDR1 SNHLY, CDR2 FYNNEI. In nucleotides, the CDR3 is TGTGCCAGCAGACCAACAGGGTGGGGAGAGACCCAGTACTTC. Protein product: CASRPTGWGETQYF.

V usage is TRBV4-1 and J usage is TRBJ1-2, with 8 bases fitting TRBD1. Germline-derived CDR1 and CDR2 are MGHRA and YSYEKL. The CDR3 extends over 14 amino acids. J gave up 5 bases and V 3 bases, and 5 bases lay outside the gene matches. The CDR3 region has the DNA TGCGCCAGCAGCCAGGGGGACAGGATTTATGGCTACACCTTC. Its protein is CASSQGDRIYGYTF.

The CDR3 coding sequence is TGTGCCAGCAGCTTTCAGGGGAAAGGCGAGCAGTACTTC. Protein product: CASSFQGKGEQYF. The V gene is TRBV5-5, the J gene TRBJ2-7; TRBD1 is a possible D gene (6 bases). The CDR3 is 13 residues long. V dropped 2 bases and J dropped 6 bases, with 12 bases sitting between them. From germline, CDR1 is SGHKS and CDR2 YYEKEE (reference sequence).

The chain has TRBV5-1 and TRBJ1-1; D unclear. Germline lookup yields CDR1 SGHRS and CDR2 YFSETQ. The germline V and J ends were trimmed by 0 bases and 1 base, with 7 bases remaining between them. The CDR3 is 14 amino acids. Written as DNA, the CDR3 is TGCGCCAGCAGCTTGGCCGTTCCGAACACTGAAGCTTTCTTT. Encoded protein: CASSLAVPNTEAFF.

The rearrangement links TRBV19 to TRBJ1-5; 7 nucleotides match TRBD1. The CDR3 length is 14 residues. V lost 6 bases and J lost 0; bases outside the gene matches: 2. Germline lookup yields CDR1 LNHDA and CDR2 SQIVND (reference sequence). DNA of the CDR3: TGTGCCAGTAGCGGGACAGATAGCAATCAGCCCCAGCATTTT. Translating gives CASSGTDSNQPQHF.

The chain carries TRBV7-2 and TRBJ2-1, with TRBD2 matching over 8 bases. V shed 1 base, J shed 7 bases, and the junction held 9 bases outside the gene matches. Per germline, CDR1 SGHTA and CDR2 FQGNSA. This CDR3 region has 16 residues. The CDR3 protein is CASSLVSGGPGNEQFF. The CDR3 nucleotides read TGTGCCAGCAGCTTAGTGTCGGGAGGGCCTGGGAATGAGCAGTTCTTC. The complete variable domain, with remaining parts taken from reference TRBV7-2 and TRBJ2-1, reads GAGVSQSPSNKVTEKGKDVELRCDPISGHTALYWYRQSLGQGLEFLIYFQGNSAPDKSGLPSDRFSAERTGGSVSTLTIQRTQQEDSAVYLCASSLVSGGPGNEQFFGPGTRLTVL.

This clone occurred once. The chain recombines TRBV29-1 with TRBJ2-5, with D possibly TRBD1 on 5 matching bases. This CDR3 is built from 11 residues. Trimming removed 8 bases at V and 5 bases at J, with 12 bases between. Germline lookup yields CDR1 SQVTM and CDR2 ANQGSEA. The CDR3 sequence is CSTAGLETQYF. DNA for the CDR3: TGCAGCACTGCAGGGTTGGAGACCCAGTACTTC.

This rearrangement joins TRBV7-8 to TRBJ2-5; 9 bases align to TRBD1. CDR3 size: 14 residues. V shed 3 bases, J shed 3 bases, and the junction held 2 bases outside the gene matches. Germline V CDR1 and CDR2: SGHVS, FQNEAQ. Written as DNA, the CDR3 is TGTGCCAGCAGCTTTGGGGACAGGGAAGAGACCCAGTACTTC. It specifies CASSFGDREETQYF. The whole variable domain, filled in from reference TRBV7-8 and TRBJ2-5, reads GAGVSQSPRYKVAKRGQDVALRCDPISGHVSLFWYQQALGQGPEFLTYFQNEAQLDKSGLPSDRFFAERPEGSVSTLKIQRTQQEDSAVYLCASSFGDREETQYFGPGTRLLVL.

This chain uses TRBV6-5 with TRBJ2-1, with D perhaps TRBD1 or TRBD2 (5 bases each). CDR3 length equals 13 residues. The V gene's germline CDR1 is MNHEY and CDR2 SVGAGI. Trimming took 6 bases from V and 5 from J, leaving 11 bases between them. CDR3 loop: CASRRDANNEQFF. In DNA, the CDR3 is TGTGCCAGCAGGAGGGACGCTAACAATGAGCAGTTCTTC.

This clone was seen a few times. This chain connects TRBV5-5 to TRBJ1-3; maybe TRBD1 (6 bases). Germline CDR1 reads SGHKS; CDR2 reads YYEKEE (reference sequence). Trimming took off 0 bases at V and 1 base at J, with 8 bases between the two ends. This CDR3 has 15 residues. The CDR3: CASSLDQGSGNTIYF. In nucleotides, the CDR3 is TGTGCCAGCAGCTTGGACCAGGGGTCTGGAAACACCATATATTTT. Based on the CDR3 plus reference TRBV5-5 and TRBJ1-3, the full variable domain is DAGVTQSPTHLIKTRGQQVTLRCSPISGHKSVSWYQQVLGQGPQFIFQYYEKEERGRGNFPDRFSARQFPNYSSELNVNALLLGDSALYLCASSLDQGSGNTIYFGEGSWLTVV.

The rearrangement joins TRBV5-1 to TRBJ2-1; 7 positions agree with TRBD1. This CDR3 comprises 17 residues. J lost 4 bases, V lost 0 bases, and 10 bases had no gene match. Per germline, CDR1 SGHRS and CDR2 YFSETQ. CDR3 region: CASSLAPTQGSYNEQFF. The CDR3 coding sequence is TGCGCCAGCAGCTTGGCGCCGACACAGGGGTCTTACAATGAGCAGTTCTTC. Full variable domain (rest looked up from reference TRBV5-1 and TRBJ2-1): KAGVTQTPRYLIKTRGQQVTLSCSPISGHRSVSWYQQTPGQGLQFLFEYFSETQRNKGNFPGRFSGRQFSNSRSEMNVSTLELGDSALYLCASSLAPTQGSYNEQFFGPGTRLTVL.

V and J are TRBV6-5 and TRBJ2-7, with D perhaps TRBD2 (6 bases). The CDR3 consists of 15 residues. Germline V lookup: CDR1 MNHEY, CDR2 SVGAGI. With 0 bases removed from V and 3 bases from J, the gap between germline ends came to 12 bases. CDR3 amino acids: CASSYSGGESYEQYF. The CDR3 region has the DNA TGTGCCAGCAGTTACTCCGGGGGTGAGAGCTACGAGCAGTACTTC.

In DNA, the CDR3 is TGTGCCAGCAGCAACTGGGACAGACATCAGCCCCAGCATTTT. Encoded protein: CASSNWDRHQPQHF. The V call is TRBV21-1, the J call TRBJ1-5; TRBD1, the D gene given by the table, was not confirmed from the DNA. TRBV21-1 is termed a pseudogene. This CDR3 comprises 14 residues.

The chain recombines TRBV7-2 with TRBJ1-5, with D unresolved. Trimming shortened V by 1 base and J by 10 bases, and 11 bases separated the two germline ends. Germline V lookup: CDR1 SGHTA, CDR2 FQGNSA. The CDR3 is made up of 13 amino acids. The DNA for the CDR3 is TGTGCCAGCAGCTTAGACGGTATAGGACCCCAGCATTTT. Translated, it gives CASSLDGIGPQHF. Combining the CDR3 with reference TRBV7-2 and TRBJ1-5 gives the whole variable domain GAGVSQSPSNKVTEKGKDVELRCDPISGHTALYWYRQSLGQGLEFLIYFQGNSAPDKSGLPSDRFSAERTGGSVSTLTIQRTQQEDSAVYLCASSLDGIGPQHFGDGTRLSIL.

This chain links TRBV5-1 with TRBJ1-4; D remains ambiguous. The ends were cut back, 4 bases at V and 6 bases at J, with 13 bases in the middle. This CDR3 is 14 amino acids long. Germline loops: CDR1 SGHRS, CDR2 YFSETQ. The CDR3 sequence is CASSRHGADEKLFF. In DNA, the CDR3 is TGCGCCAGCAGCCGCCATGGAGCCGATGAAAAACTGTTTTTT. The complete variable domain, with remaining parts taken from reference TRBV5-1 and TRBJ1-4, reads KAGVTQTPRYLIKTRGQQVTLSCSPISGHRSVSWYQQTPGQGLQFLFEYFSETQRNKGNFPGRFSGRQFSNSRSEMNVSTLELGDSALYLCASSRHGADEKLFFGSGTQLSVL.

A single count supports this clone. The chain employs TRBV6-6 and TRBJ1-1; D gene unclear. Germline values: CDR1 MNHNY, CDR2 SVGAGI (reference sequence). V was pared by 8 bases and J by 7 bases, with 8 bases between. This CDR3 comprises 10 residues. CDR3 coding DNA: TGTGCCAGCCGATCTAATGAAGCTTTCTTT. Amino acid sequence: CASRSNEAFF.

The rearrangement links TRBV2 to TRBJ2-5; TRBD2 matches at 13 bases. The ends lost 4 bases at V and 4 bases at J; junction bases unmatched: 6. Germline CDR1 is SNHLY and CDR2 is FYNNEI. The CDR3 totals 16 residues. CDR3 sequence reads: CASSGTSGRLVETQYF. CDR3 in DNA: TGTGCCAGCAGTGGGACTAGCGGGAGATTGGTAGAGACCCAGTACTTC.

This chain links TRBV25-1 with TRBJ1-1, with 7 bases matching TRBD1. CDR3 length: 14 amino acids. From germline, CDR1 is MGHDK and CDR2 SYGVNS. V gave up 1 base and J gave up 3 bases; unmatched junction bases: 2. The CDR3 sequence is CASSESGQDTEAFF. The CDR3 DNA reads TGTGCCAGCAGTGAATCAGGACAGGACACTGAAGCTTTCTTT.